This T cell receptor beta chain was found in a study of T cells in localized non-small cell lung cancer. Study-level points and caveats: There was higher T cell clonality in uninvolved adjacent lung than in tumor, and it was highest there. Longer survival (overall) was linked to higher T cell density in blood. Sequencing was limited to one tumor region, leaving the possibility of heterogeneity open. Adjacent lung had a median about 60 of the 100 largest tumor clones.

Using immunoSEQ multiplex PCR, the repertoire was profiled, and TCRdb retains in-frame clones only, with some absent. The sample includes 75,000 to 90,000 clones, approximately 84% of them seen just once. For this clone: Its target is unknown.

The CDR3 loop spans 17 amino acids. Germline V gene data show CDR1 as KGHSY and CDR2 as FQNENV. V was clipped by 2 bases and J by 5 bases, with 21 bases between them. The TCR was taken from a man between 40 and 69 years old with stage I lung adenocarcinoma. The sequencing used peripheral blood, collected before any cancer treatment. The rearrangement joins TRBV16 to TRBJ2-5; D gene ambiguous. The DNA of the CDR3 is TGTGCCAGCAGCCAAGACCCGACAAGTGGTTTAGGGGAGACCCAGTACTTC. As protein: CASSQDPTSGLGETQYF.